The source of this TCR beta chain is a study of T cell repertoires in cytomegalovirus infection. Study-level background: Alongside well-studied HLA-B-restricted CMV epitopes, recently identified HLA-C-restricted CMV epitopes were also used. Public TCR beta signatures marked donors with CMV infection and the matching HLA.

Germline V gene lookup returns CDR1 SGHAT and CDR2 FQNNGV. The CDR3 covers 15 residues. V lost 0 bases, J lost 1 base, and 7 bases lay in between. One entry per CDR3 protein, called by TCRdb with MiXCR from the reads. The repertoire holds roughly 570,000 distinct CDR3 sequences, with 40% as singletons. In its sample, this clonotype was seen a few times. Its matching antigen is unknown. This sequence was found in a human donor in good health (CMV status not recorded). Some clones in this sample may be carry-over from other donors' samples. This specimen consisted of cultured PBMCs, obtained from culture after CMV antigen stimulation. The rearrangement joins TRBV11-2 to TRBJ1-3, with D unresolved. CDR3: CASSLDLGSGNTIYF. In nucleotides, the CDR3 is TGTGCCAGCAGCTTAGATTTGGGGTCTGGAAACACCATATATTTT.